These 21 T cell receptor beta chains share one sample of origin, sequenced in a study of cytomegalovirus exposure and HLA in healthy donors. Primers: 60 Vbeta forward and 13 Jbeta reverse. Profiled with immunoSEQ multiplex PCR; TCRdb holds only in-frame clones, not every one. The sample lists 120,000 or so clones, approximately 80% seen once, with about 0.22% in the top ten. Sequencing used PBMCs. The receptors shown here come from a man in his forties or fifties in good health and CMV-seronegative.

In this sample, this clone turned up a few times. This chain links TRBV5-1 with TRBJ1-6; TRBD1 agrees at 7 bases. V shed 4 bases, J shed 8 bases, and the junction held 9 bases outside the gene matches. Looked up from germline, CDR1 is SGHRS and CDR2 is YFSETQ. This CDR3 has 15 amino acids. The CDR3, as DNA: TGCGCCAGCAGCCCAGAGGGGGCCGGTTATTCACCCCTCCACTTT. Protein: CASSPEGAGYSPLHF.

The gene calls are TRBV10-3 and TRBJ2-7, with TRBD2 identical over 7 bases. The CDR3 runs 14 residues. Germline CDR1 ENHRY, CDR2 SYGVKD. This CDR3 reads CALSKTGDYYEQYF. Here the CDR3 DNA reads TGTGCTCTTTCGAAGACGGGGGACTACTACGAGCAGTACTTC.

This chain joins TRBV7-7 and TRBJ2-5; 7 bases line up with TRBD1. Germline CDR1 reads SSHAT; CDR2 reads FNYEAQ (reference sequence). With 1 base clipped from V and 5 bases from J, the junction kept 7 bases outside the gene matches. CDR3 size: 15 residues. The CDR3 spells CASSLGQGGWETQYF. The CDR3 DNA reads TGTGCCAGCAGCTTAGGACAGGGTGGATGGGAGACCCAGTACTTC.

V usage is TRBV6-5 and J usage is TRBJ1-4; D unresolved. Between the trimmed V and J ends, which lost 6 bases and 2 bases, there was a span of 10 bases. Germline V CDR1 and CDR2: MNHEY, SVGAGI. This CDR3 has 14 amino acids. CDR3 residues: CASRRVSTNEKLFF. Here the CDR3 DNA reads TGTGCCAGCAGACGAGTTTCGACTAATGAAAAACTGTTTTTT.

This chain uses TRBV7-9 with TRBJ2-2; 7 positions agree with TRBD2. The trim removed 5 bases at V and 10 bases at J, leaving 7 bases unmatched. This CDR3 spans 13 amino acids. CDR1 and CDR2 from the germline V gene are SEHNR and FQNEAQ (reference sequence). The CDR3 spells CASSPTSVTELFF. DNA of the CDR3: TGTGCCAGCAGCCCTACTAGCGTTACGGAGCTGTTTTTT.

The rearrangement uses TRBV7-6 and TRBJ2-2, with D possibly TRBD1 on 5 matching bases. The ends were cut back, 2 bases at V and 3 bases at J, with 13 bases in the middle. The CDR3 totals 16 residues. The germline gives CDR1 SGHVS, CDR2 FNYEAQ. This chain's CDR3 is CASSLSPGLHTGELFF. The DNA for the CDR3 is TGTGCCAGCAGCTTATCTCCAGGGCTCCACACCGGGGAGCTGTTTTTT.

The chain carries TRBV6-1 and TRBJ1-3; D perhaps matches TRBD1 (5 bases). Germline assignment: CDR1 MNHNS and CDR2 SASEGT. V gave up 7 bases and J gave up 2 bases, with 9 bases separating them. CDR3 length: 13 residues. Here the CDR3 DNA reads TGTGCCAGCATGGCGGGGGCTGGAAACACCATATATTTT. This codes for CASMAGAGNTIYF.

The genes are TRBV7-3 and TRBJ1-1; 8 bases fit TRBD1. The germline gives CDR1 SGHTA, CDR2 FQGTGA. The CDR3 is 15 residues long. The junction had 4 bases not matched to a gene; V was cut back by 2 bases and J by 2 bases. In DNA, the CDR3 is TGTGCCAGCAGCTTAGTCGACAGGGGTAACACTGAAGCTTTCTTT. Translation: CASSLVDRGNTEAFF.

The gene calls are TRBV5-4 and TRBJ2-5, with 8 bases that match TRBD1. CDR1 and CDR2 (germline): SGHNT, YYREEE (reference sequence). V shed 6 bases, J shed 11 bases, and the junction held 18 bases outside the gene matches. This CDR3 is built from 15 residues. Here the CDR3 DNA reads TGTGCCAGCACTTTAAATCTGGGACAGGCCTCGGGGCAGTACTTC. This sequence encodes CASTLNLGQASGQYF.

The CDR3 loop is CASSESPGVPSNQPQHF. The CDR3 bases are TGTGCCAGCAGTGAAAGCCCCGGGGTGCCCAGCAATCAGCCCCAGCATTTT. The gene calls are TRBV6-1 and TRBJ1-5; D is unresolved. The CDR3 runs 17 residues. The germline gives CDR1 MNHNS, CDR2 SASEGT. The V gene lost 2 bases and the J gene lost 1 base, with 15 bases spanning the gap.

V and J are TRBV5-6 and TRBJ2-7; D remains ambiguous. The CDR3 covers 15 residues. V was cut by 4 bases and J by 1 base, with 15 bases left in between. CDR1 and CDR2 (germline): SGHDT, YYEEEE. For the CDR3, the DNA is TGTGCCAGCAGCCCCGGGTCCCGATCGTCCTACGAGCAGTACTTC. The encoded protein is CASSPGSRSSYEQYF.

The CDR3 coding sequence is TGCGCCAGCAGCCGGGGTGACACCGGGGAGCTGTTTTTT. Translated, it gives CASSRGDTGELFF. The chain recombines TRBV5-1 with TRBJ2-2, with a tentative D call TRBD2 (5 bases). V shed 4 bases and J shed 3 bases, with 7 bases lying between them. Germline V gene data show CDR1 as SGHRS and CDR2 as YFSETQ. The CDR3 runs to 13 residues.

The V gene is TRBV19, the J gene TRBJ1-5, with 12 bases that match TRBD1. V shed 7 bases and J 7 bases; nucleotides not matched to a gene: 14. CDR3 size: 17 residues. The germline CDR1 and CDR2 sequences are LNHDA and SQIVND (reference sequence). CDR3 amino acids: CASKPGTGGAGGQPQHF. The CDR3 DNA reads as TGTGCCAGTAAACCCGGGACAGGGGGCGCCGGGGGGCAGCCCCAGCATTTT.

The V call is TRBV7-2, the J call TRBJ2-7; 12 positions match TRBD1. The CDR3 spans 16 residues. CDR1 and CDR2 (germline): SGHTA, FQGNSA. V dropped 5 bases and J dropped 3; count of bases not matched to a gene: 8. CDR3 sequence reads: CASSDSGTGGLYEQYF. CDR3 coding DNA: TGTGCCAGCAGCGACTCCGGGACAGGGGGCCTCTACGAGCAGTACTTC.

The rearrangement links TRBV9 to TRBJ1-1; TRBD1 aligns across 9 bases. CDR1 and CDR2 (germline): SGDLS, YYNGEE. Trimming took 10 bases from V and 2 from J; bases not matched to a gene: 6. This CDR3 contains 13 residues. CDR3 region: CASGTGINTEAFF. CDR3 DNA sequence: TGTGCCTCCGGGACAGGGATTAACACTGAAGCTTTCTTT. The whole variable domain, filled in from reference TRBV9 and TRBJ1-1, reads DSGVTQTPKHLITATGQRVTLRCSPRSGDLSVYWYQQSLDQGLQFLIQYYNGEERAKGNILERFSAQQFPDLHSELNLSSLELGDSALYFCASGTGINTEAFFGQGTRLTVV.

This clone was picked up one time. The V call is TRBV19, the J call TRBJ2-2; D possibly corresponds to TRBD1 (7 bases). V lost 11 bases to trimming and J lost 1 base, with 17 bases between them. The CDR3 loop spans 15 amino acids. Germline V gene data show CDR1 as LNHDA and CDR2 as SQIVND (reference sequence). In DNA, the CDR3 is TGTGCCGGATCCTCAGGGGGGCGGAACACCGGGGAGCTGTTTTTT. It is translated as CAGSSGGRNTGELFF. Looking up the rest from reference TRBV19 and TRBJ2-2 gives the full variable domain: DGGITQSPKYLFRKEGQNVTLSCEQNLNHDAMYWYRQDPGQGLRLIYYSQIVNDFQKGDIAEGYSVSREKKESFPLTVTSAQKNPTAFYLCAGSSGGRNTGELFFGEGSRLTVL.

The genes are TRBV28 and TRBJ2-3; tentative D call: TRBD2 (6 bases). V lost 3 bases, J lost 1 base, and 14 bases lay in between. Germline CDR1 MDHEN, CDR2 SYDVKM. CDR3 length: 16 residues. CDR3 sequence (DNA): TGTGCCAGCAGTTTCGGGGAGGACGGCGGCACAGATACGCAGTATTTT. It yields the protein CASSFGEDGGTDTQYF.

This clone was detected only a few times. Within the sample, other DNA sequences also encode this same CDR3. In nucleotides, the CDR3 is TGCGCCAGCAGCTTGGACAGGTTAAACACTGAAGCTTTCTTT. It encodes CASSLDRLNTEAFF. The V and J genes are TRBV5-1 and TRBJ1-1; perhaps TRBD1 as D (5 bases). The CDR3 extends over 14 amino acids. V was cut by 0 bases and J by 2 bases, with 8 bases left in between. Per germline, CDR1 SGHRS and CDR2 YFSETQ. Full variable domain (rest looked up from reference TRBV5-1 and TRBJ1-1): KAGVTQTPRYLIKTRGQQVTLSCSPISGHRSVSWYQQTPGQGLQFLFEYFSETQRNKGNFPGRFSGRQFSNSRSEMNVSTLELGDSALYLCASSLDRLNTEAFFGQGTRLTVV.

The rearrangement uses TRBV18 and TRBJ2-3; 7 bases align to TRBD1. The CDR3 contains 16 residues. V shed 3 bases and J 1 base; nucleotides not matched to a gene: 7. Germline CDR1 KGHSH, CDR2 LQKENI. The CDR3 protein is CASSPFRGIGTDTQYF. The CDR3 bases are TGTGCCAGCTCACCCTTCAGGGGGATCGGCACAGATACGCAGTATTTT.

The rearrangement uses TRBV5-1 and TRBJ2-7, with 8 bases lining up with TRBD1. This CDR3 has 15 residues. The V segment lost 4 bases and the J segment 0 bases; nucleotides outside the gene matches: 6. The germline V gene has CDR1 SGHRS and CDR2 YFSETQ. Here the CDR3 DNA reads TGCGCCAGCAGCCGCCGACAGGGGAGCTCCTACGAGCAGTACTTC. This gives the protein CASSRRQGSSYEQYF.

The chain is built from TRBV11-3 and TRBJ1-6; possibly TRBD1 for D (5 bases). The V end lost 3 bases, the J end lost 8 bases, and 11 bases lay between the germline ends. Germline-derived CDR1 and CDR2 are SGHNT and YENEEA. The CDR3 is made up of 14 amino acids. The CDR3 region is CASSLTAWDSPLHF. The CDR3 nucleotides read TGTGCCAGCAGCTTGACAGCCTGGGATTCACCCCTCCACTTT. Full variable domain (rest looked up from reference TRBV11-3 and TRBJ1-6): EAGVVQSPRYKIIEKKQPVAFWCNPISGHNTLYWYLQNLGQGPELLIRYENEEAVDDSQLPKDRFSAERLKGVDSTLKIQPAELGDSAVYLCASSLTAWDSPLHFGNGTRLTVT.